This T cell receptor beta chain was profiled in a study of T cells expressing NK-cell markers. Reanalyzing the 5' RACE reads, TCRdb keeps one entry per CDR3 protein, without DNA. The table for this sample gives about 260,000 distinct CDR3 sequences. Germline V gene data show CDR1 as DFQATT and CDR2 as SNEGSKA (reference sequence). CDR3 size: 13 residues. The rearrangement links TRBV20-1 to TRBJ1-2; TCRdb gives TRBD1 as the D gene, but with no DNA this cannot be confirmed. Sequencing was done on a sample of blood T cells: a sorted CD56 or NKG2C T cell subset, CD4+ or CD8+ T cells, or bulk PBMC T cells (not recorded which). This receptor was identified in a young man in good health. CDR3 loop: CSAPLQGTDGYTF.